Presented here are 15 T cell receptor beta chains from one specimen sequenced in a study of cytomegalovirus exposure and HLA in healthy donors. 60 Vbeta and 13 Jbeta primers were used in PCR. Measured with immunoSEQ multiplex PCR; TCRdb has only the in-frame clones, and not every one. The data show around 300,000 clones, over 85% seen once. Sequenced material: PBMCs. The receptor set was obtained from a woman between 18 and 29 years old in good health and CMV-seronegative.

This clone showed up just a few times. Here the CDR3 reads CATSREPDYNSPLHF. In DNA form, the CDR3 reads TGTGCCACCAGCAGGGAGCCGGACTATAATTCACCCCTCCACTTT. V is TRBV15 and J is TRBJ1-6; D remains ambiguous. CDR1 and CDR2 (germline): LNHNV, YYDKDF (reference sequence). The CDR3 has 15 residues. The germline V and J ends were trimmed by 3 bases and 3 bases, with 9 bases remaining between them.

V usage is TRBV5-6 and J usage is TRBJ2-7, with D possibly being TRBD2 (5 bases). V was clipped by 10 bases and J by 1 base, with 9 bases between them. The CDR3 contains 11 residues. The germline CDR1 and CDR2 sequences are SGHDT and YYEEEE. In nucleotides, the CDR3 is TGTGCCTCTCGAGGGTCCTACGAGCAGTACTTC. It specifies CASRGSYEQYF.

The rearrangement links TRBV7-2 to TRBJ2-1, with 9 positions matching TRBD2. Per germline, CDR1 SGHTA and CDR2 FQGNSA. Unmatched junction bases numbered 10, after V lost 3 bases and J lost 7 bases. This CDR3 region has 16 residues. CDR3 loop: CASSFTAGGLANEQFF. CDR3 bases: TGTGCCAGCAGCTTTACAGCGGGGGGTTTAGCAAATGAGCAGTTCTTC.

V gene TRBV6-1 combines with J gene TRBJ2-1; 8 bases line up with TRBD2. Germline CDR1 is MNHNS and CDR2 is SASEGT. The CDR3 is 14 residues long. The trim removed 11 bases at V and 2 bases at J, leaving 8 bases unmatched. The CDR3 region has the DNA TGTGCCCACGGGGGGGCATCGGCCTACAATGAGCAGTTCTTC. It encodes CAHGGASAYNEQFF.

The chain has TRBV20-1 and TRBJ2-7, with D unresolved. The V gene's germline CDR1 is DFQATT and CDR2 SNEGSKA (reference sequence). This CDR3 spans 11 amino acids. V dropped 5 bases and J dropped 5 bases, with 10 bases sitting between them. CDR3 protein: CSASRSDEQYF. The CDR3 coding sequence is TGCAGTGCTTCCCGCTCAGACGAGCAGTACTTC.

In this sample, this clone turned up once. V and J are TRBV4-1 and TRBJ2-7; 8 nucleotides line up with TRBD2. The germline V gene encodes CDR1 MGHRA and CDR2 YSYEKL. The CDR3 runs 19 residues. The V gene end was trimmed by 0 bases and the J gene end by 0 bases; junction bases not matched to a gene: 13. The CDR3 DNA reads as TGCGCCAGCAGCCAAGAAGGTGGGGGTAGCGGGGTTCGCTCCTACGAGCAGTACTTC. Translated: CASSQEGGGSGVRSYEQYF.

The chain joins TRBV27 to TRBJ1-4, with TRBD1 matching over 8 bases. The V gene end was trimmed by 4 bases and the J gene end by 8 bases; junction bases not matched to a gene: 9. This CDR3 spans 15 amino acids. CDR1 and CDR2 from the germline V gene are MNHEY and SMNVEV (reference sequence). The CDR3 sequence: CASSSSGGGGEKLFF. DNA for the CDR3: TGTGCCAGCAGTTCGTCAGGGGGCGGAGGGGAAAAACTGTTTTTT.

This chain links TRBV27 with TRBJ2-1, with 9 bases fitting TRBD1. The germline gives CDR1 MNHEY, CDR2 SMNVEV (reference sequence). The trim removed 7 bases at V and 7 bases at J, leaving 8 bases unmatched. This CDR3 has 14 residues. CDR3 DNA: TGTGCCAGCAAAGGCGGACAGGGGTCTAATGAGCAGTTCTTC. The encoded protein is CASKGGQGSNEQFF.

This clone was recorded once. The chain recombines TRBV18 with TRBJ2-3; TRBD1 aligns across 9 bases. The CDR3 consists of 15 residues. CDR1 and CDR2 from the germline V gene are KGHSH and LQKENI. J gave up 0 bases and V 6 bases, and 4 bases lay outside the gene matches. CDR3 in DNA: TGTGCCAGCTCTACACAGGGGGCAAGCACAGATACGCAGTATTTT. Protein sequence: CASSTQGASTDTQYF.

This chain links TRBV6-1 with TRBJ2-3; 8 nucleotides line up with TRBD2. Looked up from germline, CDR1 is MNHNS and CDR2 is SASEGT. The V segment lost 0 bases and the J segment 2 bases; nucleotides outside the gene matches: 7. The CDR3 spans 17 residues. The CDR3 loop reads CASSEAPRGGYTDTQYF. The CDR3 nucleotides are TGTGCCAGCAGTGAAGCGCCACGGGGGGGCTACACAGATACGCAGTATTTT.

The V gene is TRBV12-5, the J gene TRBJ1-2, with TRBD1 matching 8 bases. Trimming at V came to 7 bases and at J to 7 bases, leaving 2 bases not matched to a gene. The CDR3 contains 11 residues. CDR1 and CDR2 (germline): LGHNT, FRNRAP. CDR3 in DNA: TGTGCTAGTGATGACAGGGGTGGCTACACCTTC. This codes for CASDDRGGYTF.

This clone was detected only a few times. The rearrangement uses TRBV11-1 and TRBJ2-5; TRBD2 matches at 8 bases. Germline lookup yields CDR1 SGHAT and CDR2 FQDESV (reference sequence). This CDR3 comprises 14 residues. The V and J ends lost 8 bases and 3 bases, in that order; junction bases with no gene match: 8. CDR3 amino acids: CASGPRRGEETQYF. DNA of the CDR3: TGTGCCAGCGGACCCCGGCGGGGGGAAGAGACCCAGTACTTC.

In regard to this clone: The junction differs from germline at one of its ends, possibly a read error. Additional DNA sequences in this sample encode the identical CDR3. CDR3 sequence reads: CASSWAGGTYNSPLHF. The CDR3 bases are TGTGCCAGCAGTTGGGCGGGGGGCACCTATAATTCCCCCCTCCACTTT. V and J are TRBV27 and TRBJ1-6; D might be TRBD1 (6 bases). The CDR3 consists of 16 residues. CDR1 is MNHEY, CDR2 SMNVEV, per germline (reference sequence).

The V and J genes are TRBV7-2 and TRBJ2-1; 14 bases fit TRBD2. V trimming: 5 bases; J trimming: 5 bases; junction bases outside the gene matches: 11. CDR1 SGHTA and CDR2 FQGNSA come from the germline V gene. The CDR3 extends over 18 amino acids. CDR3 sequence (DNA): TGTGCCAGCAGCCCCAGAGGGACTAGCGGGGGACCCAACAATGAGCAGTTCTTC. It yields the protein CASSPRGTSGGPNNEQFF.

The chain employs TRBV7-2 and TRBJ2-3, with 8 bases matching TRBD2. CDR3 length: 15 residues. Germline trimming cut 4 bases from V and 0 bases from J; bases unmatched to any gene: 3. Germline CDR1 and CDR2: SGHTA and FQGNSA. CDR3: CASSSSGGSTDTQYF. The CDR3 DNA reads TGTGCCAGCAGCTCCTCGGGGGGGAGCACAGATACGCAGTATTTT.